What follows is one T cell receptor beta chain and its context. The PCR ran on 60 Vbeta and 13 Jbeta primers. Sequenced by immunoSEQ multiplex PCR; TCRdb stores in-frame clones only, minus some. The repertoire holds about 170,000 clones, with about 88% as singletons. The data originate from a study of cytomegalovirus exposure and HLA in healthy donors. Source material: PBMCs. The TCR was taken from a young man in good health and CMV-seropositive.

CDR3 residues: CASSPDRRTHTDTQYF. The DNA of the CDR3 is TGCGCCAGCAGCCCGGACAGGAGGACTCACACAGATACGCAGTATTTT. The rearrangement uses TRBV5-1 and TRBJ2-3, with 7 positions matching TRBD1. The V gene end was trimmed by 4 bases and the J gene end by 2 bases; junction bases not matched to a gene: 10. The V gene's germline CDR1 is SGHRS and CDR2 YFSETQ. The CDR3 extends over 16 amino acids.